Following are 22 T cell receptor beta chains from one sample sequenced in a study of Graves' ophthalmopathy and Graves' hyperthyroidism. Amplification of TCR beta CDR3 regions used RNA transcripts. The library came from an HTBI-primed first-round RT-PCR and a second-round multiplex PCR. TCRdb re-called the multiplex PCR reads with MiXCR, one entry per CDR3 protein. The table shows about 210,000 distinct CDR3 sequences, with about 32% occurring only once. Material for sequencing was peripheral blood. The receptors were sampled from a man between 45 and 60 years old with Graves' ophthalmopathy.

V gene TRBV20-1 combines with J gene TRBJ2-5; the D is unclear. Looked up from germline, CDR1 is DFQATT and CDR2 is SNEGSKA (reference sequence). The CDR3 has 13 amino acids. V lost 4 bases, J lost 5 bases, and 14 bases lay in between. The CDR3 region is CSAIGPTGETQYF. CDR3 coding DNA: TGCAGTGCTATAGGTCCTACCGGGGAGACCCAGTACTTC.

This clonotype was observed many times. The V gene is TRBV9, the J gene TRBJ2-2; D unclear. Trimming cost V 2 bases and J 1 base, with 9 bases left between them. The CDR3 consists of 15 residues. The V gene's germline CDR1 is SGDLS and CDR2 YYNGEE. CDR3 residues: CASSVQNQNTGELFF. CDR3 DNA sequence: TGTGCCAGCAGCGTCCAGAACCAGAACACCGGGGAGCTGTTTTTT.

This clonotype showed up many times. CDR3 sequence: CASRTEGTGHYGYTF. The DNA for the CDR3 is TGTGCCAGTAGAACAGAAGGGACAGGGCACTATGGCTACACCTTC. The chain employs TRBV19 and TRBJ1-2; 9 bases align to TRBD1. The length of the CDR3 is 15 residues. Per the germline V gene, CDR1 is LNHDA and CDR2 is SQIVND (reference sequence). The V gene end was trimmed by 6 bases and the J gene end by 3 bases; junction bases not matched to a gene: 8.

This clonotype was detected ten times or more. The V gene is TRBV12-3 or TRBV12-4, the J gene TRBJ2-7; D not certain. V was pared by 4 bases and J by 4 bases, with 5 bases between. This CDR3 region has 11 residues. CDR3 in amino acids: CASSYRYEQYF. The CDR3 coding sequence is TGTGCCAGCAGTTATCGGTACGAGCAGTACTTC.

There are many counts of this clonotype. The genes are TRBV28 and TRBJ2-7, with D maybe TRBD2 (5 bases). The CDR3 runs 16 residues. V was cut by 5 bases and J by 2 bases, with 19 bases left in between. Germline loops: CDR1 MDHEN, CDR2 SYDVKM. DNA of the CDR3: TGTGCCAGCAGTCCGGGATCCAACGTATTTCCCTACGAGCAGTACTTC. Protein sequence: CASSPGSNVFPYEQYF.

This clonotype has a count of ten or more. The CDR3, as DNA: TGCGCCAGCAGCCCAGACAGTAGCTATGGCTACACCTTC. Its translation is CASSPDSSYGYTF. This chain joins TRBV5-1 and TRBJ1-2, with TRBD1 as a possible D gene (5 bases). Germline V gene data show CDR1 as SGHRS and CDR2 as YFSETQ. Between the trimmed V and J ends, which lost 4 bases and 4 bases, there was a span of 11 bases. This CDR3 has 13 residues.

This clonotype was detected many times. This chain uses TRBV20-1 with TRBJ2-7; 8 bases agree with TRBD1. The CDR3 loop spans 14 amino acids. The V gene end was trimmed by 1 base and the J gene end by 5 bases; junction bases not matched to a gene: 7. Looked up from germline, CDR1 is DFQATT and CDR2 is SNEGSKA (reference sequence). CDR3 bases: TGCAGTGCTAGAGCCCGACAGGGGTCCCACGAGCAGTACTTC. Translating it yields CSARARQGSHEQYF.

This chain links TRBV28 with TRBJ1-1; D unresolved. V lost 2 bases and J lost 3, with 4 bases in between. This CDR3 is 12 amino acids long. Germline V gives CDR1 MDHEN, CDR2 SYDVKM. CDR3 in amino acids: CASSLRYTEAFF. The CDR3, as DNA: TGTGCCAGCAGTTTACGTTACACTGAAGCTTTCTTT. The entire variable domain, with the rest obtained from reference TRBV28 and TRBJ1-1, is as follows: DVKVTQSSRYLVKRTGEKVFLECVQDMDHENMFWYRQDPGLGLRLIYFSYDVKMKEKGDIPEGYSVSREKKERFSLILESASTNQTSMYLCASSLRYTEAFFGQGTRLTVV.

This clonotype was seen repeatedly, ten times or more. This chain connects TRBV20-1 to TRBJ2-7, with TRBD2 identical over 9 bases. Losses at the gene ends were 5 bases for V and 4 bases for J; bases not matched to a gene: 12. The CDR3 loop spans 15 amino acids. Germline V CDR1 and CDR2: DFQATT, SNEGSKA (reference sequence). CDR3 sequence: CSACPLAGQGYEQYF. CDR3 bases: TGCAGTGCTTGCCCGCTAGCGGGACAAGGGTACGAGCAGTACTTC.

This clonotype was observed at least ten times. The chain carries TRBV6-5 and TRBJ2-5, with D tentatively TRBD2 (6 bases). Trimming took off 0 bases at V and 1 base at J, with 21 bases between the two ends. The CDR3 consists of 19 residues. CDR1 is MNHEY, CDR2 SVGAGI, per germline. The CDR3 is CASSYSPAGRYVLQETQYF. CDR3 bases: TGTGCCAGCAGTTACTCCCCAGCCGGGAGATACGTCCTCCAAGAGACCCAGTACTTC.

This clonotype was detected ten times or more. The gene calls are TRBV7-8 and TRBJ2-7; D is unclear. Germline V gene lookup returns CDR1 SGHVS and CDR2 FQNEAQ. The CDR3 is 15 amino acids. The germline V and J ends were trimmed by 1 base and 0 bases, with 10 bases remaining between them. As DNA, the CDR3 is TGTGCCAGCAGCTTAGTTGCGAGGAGCTCCTACGAGCAGTACTTC. Protein product: CASSLVARSSYEQYF.

In this sample, this clonotype turned up many times. The V call is TRBV24-1, the J call TRBJ2-7, with TRBD2 matching 11 bases. After removal of 5 bases from V and 2 bases from J, the junction contained 10 bases not matched to a gene. CDR1 KGHDR and CDR2 SFDVKD come from the germline V gene. CDR3 length equals 17 residues. CDR3 nucleotides: TGTGCCACCAGTGCCCCTCCTAGCGGGAGGCGGACCTACGAGCAGTACTTC. Translated, it gives CATSAPPSGRRTYEQYF.

This clonotype showed up many times. The chain joins TRBV25-1 to TRBJ2-7; 12 bases match TRBD2. Trimming removed 6 bases from V and 5 bases from J; junction bases left unmatched: 2. In germline, CDR1 is MGHDK, CDR2 SYGVNS. The length of the CDR3 is 13 residues. For the CDR3, the DNA is TGTGCCAGCAGCCGACTAGCGGGAGACGAGCAGTACTTC. This encodes CASSRLAGDEQYF.

The table lists this clonotype with a few counts. The chain combines TRBV6-1 with TRBJ2-4; perhaps TRBD2 as D (6 bases). Trimming removed 1 base from V and 8 bases from J, with 12 bases in between. Per the germline V gene, CDR1 is MNHNS and CDR2 is SASEGT. The CDR3 is made up of 14 amino acids. The CDR3 DNA is TGTGCCAGCAGTGAAGTCCAAGGAGGGTACATTCAGTACTTC. Encoded protein: CASSEVQGGYIQYF.

In this sample, this clonotype turned up many times. The rearrangement uses TRBV19 and TRBJ1-5; D perhaps matches TRBD1 (5 bases). The V gene lost 6 bases and the J gene lost 1 base, with 16 bases spanning the gap. CDR1 is LNHDA and CDR2 is SQIVND in the germline V gene (reference sequence). The CDR3 extends over 16 amino acids. DNA for the CDR3: TGTGCCAGTAGCGCCTTCGGGACGGCGAGCAATCAGCCCCAGCATTTT. It specifies CASSAFGTASNQPQHF. Together with reference TRBV19 and TRBJ1-5, the CDR3 gives the full variable domain: DGGITQSPKYLFRKEGQNVTLSCEQNLNHDAMYWYRQDPGQGLRLIYYSQIVNDFQKGDIAEGYSVSREKKESFPLTVTSAQKNPTAFYLCASSAFGTASNQPQHFGDGTRLSIL.

In this sample, this clonotype turned up many times. The chain links TRBV12-3 or TRBV12-4 to TRBJ2-7, with D possibly matching TRBD1 (5 bases). Trimming cost V 4 bases and J 7 bases, with 11 bases left between them. The CDR3 spans 12 residues. The DNA of the CDR3 is TGTGCCAGCAGTTCGGACACGGGTGAGCAGTACTTC. The encoded protein is CASSSDTGEQYF.

There are many counts of this clonotype. This chain connects TRBV7-6 to TRBJ2-5; tentatively, D is TRBD1 (5 bases). Germline assignment: CDR1 SGHVS and CDR2 FNYEAQ. Deletions cut 4 bases from V and 3 bases from J, with 9 bases between. This CDR3 has 13 residues. The CDR3 DNA sequence: TGTGCCAGCAGCTGGTCAGGGAAAGAGACCCAGTACTTC. Translated: CASSWSGKETQYF.

The CDR3 sequence is CASKEWTSGYEQYF. CDR3 sequence (DNA): TGTGCCAGCAAGGAGTGGACTAGCGGATACGAGCAGTACTTC. This rearrangement joins TRBV6-2 or TRBV6-3 to TRBJ2-7; 10 nucleotides agree with TRBD2. V shed 7 bases and J 4 bases; nucleotides not matched to a gene: 7. CDR1 is MNHEY, CDR2 SVGEGT, per germline. The CDR3 contains 14 residues.

This clonotype was seen at least ten times. The chain carries TRBV6-2 or TRBV6-3 and TRBJ2-2; the match to TRBD1 covers 7 bases. In germline, CDR1 is MNHEY, CDR2 SVGEGT. The ends lost 4 bases at V and 4 bases at J; junction bases unmatched: 15. CDR3 size: 18 residues. CDR3 sequence (DNA): TGTGCCAGCAGTTCGAAGATGGGGGTGACAGGGCGCACCGGGGAGCTGTTTTTT. It codes for CASSSKMGVTGRTGELFF.

This chain uses TRBV12-3 or TRBV12-4 with TRBJ2-4; D possibly corresponds to TRBD2 (5 bases). CDR3 length: 15 residues. Trimming shortened V by 2 bases and J by 1 base, and 9 bases separated the two germline ends. The CDR3 DNA sequence: TGTGCCAGCAGTTTATTGGACTTGGCCAAAAACATTCAGTACTTC. Its translation is CASSLLDLAKNIQYF.

A word on this clonotype: This may be a read error: a much more frequent sequence differs by one nucleotide. CDR3 DNA sequence: TGTGCCAGCAGCAAACGGGAGGGCCAAGAGACCCAGTACTTC. It is translated as CASSKREGQETQYF. V is TRBV7-9 and J is TRBJ2-5; 8 bases line up with TRBD2. Germline lookup yields CDR1 SEHNR and CDR2 FQNEAQ (reference sequence). This CDR3 has 14 residues. V shed 5 bases and J 1 base; nucleotides not matched to a gene: 3.

This clonotype was detected ten times or more. The J gene is TRBJ2-7, the V gene TRBV28; tentatively, D is TRBD2 (5 bases). From germline, CDR1 is MDHEN and CDR2 SYDVKM. Trimming removed 1 base from V and 0 bases from J, with 7 bases in between. The CDR3 has 14 residues. The CDR3 bases are TGTGCCAGCAGTTTATCGGCGGGCTCCTACGAGCAGTACTTC. It yields the protein CASSLSAGSYEQYF.